This T cell receptor (beta chain) stems from a study of PD-1 blockade in classical Hodgkin lymphoma. Patients all relapsed after autologous stem cell transplantation, and there was variation in brentuximab vedotin exposure. The protocol was immunoSEQ multiplex PCR, while the TCRdb copy is restricted to in-frame clones and leaves out a portion. The sample holds 65,000 to 95,000 clones, approximately 91% seen once. The germline V gene has CDR1 SGHTS and CDR2 YDEGEE. This CDR3 contains 13 residues. V dropped 0 bases and J dropped 10 bases, with 10 bases sitting between them. The V call is TRBV5-8, the J call TRBJ1-4; D call uncertain. The origin of this receptor is a human donor with classical Hodgkin lymphoma. The sample here was peripheral blood mononuclear cells (PBMCs), taken at baseline. This chain's CDR3 is CASSLAQTAKLFF. CDR3 bases: TGTGCCAGCAGCTTGGCACAGACCGCAAAACTGTTTTTT.